The entry below gives a single TCR beta chain sequence along with its context. This entry belongs to a study of blood T cell repertoires in COVID-19. Assay: immunoSEQ multiplex PCR; the TCRdb copy retains only in-frame clones and omits some. The repertoire holds roughly 230,000 clones, over 65% seen once, with about 3.7% in the top ten. Germline CDR1 reads SGHTA; CDR2 reads FQGNSA. The J segment lost 2 bases and the V segment lost 3 bases, leaving 10 bases of the junction unmatched. This CDR3 region has 17 residues. Sequenced: PBMCs or T cells enriched from blood (not recorded which). This TCR came from a woman between 55 and 75 years old who had recovered from COVID-19. This sequence joins TRBV7-2 and TRBJ2-7; 10 nucleotides line up with TRBD1. The CDR3 protein is CASSFEVRDRGPYEQYF. The CDR3 DNA sequence: TGTGCCAGCAGCTTTGAAGTCCGGGACAGGGGTCCCTACGAGCAGTACTTC.